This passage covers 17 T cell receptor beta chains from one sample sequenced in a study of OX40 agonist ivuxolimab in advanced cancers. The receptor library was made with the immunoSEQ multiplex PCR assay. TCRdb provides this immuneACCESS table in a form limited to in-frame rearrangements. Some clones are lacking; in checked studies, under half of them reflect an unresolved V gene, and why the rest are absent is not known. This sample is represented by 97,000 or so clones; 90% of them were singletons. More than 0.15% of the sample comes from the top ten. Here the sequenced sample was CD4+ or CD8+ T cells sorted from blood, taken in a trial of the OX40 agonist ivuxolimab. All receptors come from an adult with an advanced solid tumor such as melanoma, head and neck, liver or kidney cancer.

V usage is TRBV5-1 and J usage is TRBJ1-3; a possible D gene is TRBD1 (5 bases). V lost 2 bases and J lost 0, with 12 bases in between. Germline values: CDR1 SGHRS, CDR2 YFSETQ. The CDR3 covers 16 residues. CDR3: CASSFGGTSSGNTIYF. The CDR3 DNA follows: TGCGCCAGCAGCTTTGGGGGGACTAGCTCTGGAAACACCATATATTTT.

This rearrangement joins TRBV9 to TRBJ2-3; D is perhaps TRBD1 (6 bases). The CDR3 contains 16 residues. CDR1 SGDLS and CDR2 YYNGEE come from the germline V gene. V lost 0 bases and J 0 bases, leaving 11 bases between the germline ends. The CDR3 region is CASSVAGVASTDTQYF. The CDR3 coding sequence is TGTGCCAGCAGCGTAGCAGGGGTAGCTAGCACAGATACGCAGTATTTT.

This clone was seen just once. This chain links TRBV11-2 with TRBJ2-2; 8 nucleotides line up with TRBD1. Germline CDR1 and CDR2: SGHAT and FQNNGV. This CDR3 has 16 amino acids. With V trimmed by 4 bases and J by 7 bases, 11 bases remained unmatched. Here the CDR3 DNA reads TGTGCCAGCAGCTCACTCTCAGGGGGCGCGGGCGGGGAGCTGTTTTTT. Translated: CASSSLSGGAGGELFF.

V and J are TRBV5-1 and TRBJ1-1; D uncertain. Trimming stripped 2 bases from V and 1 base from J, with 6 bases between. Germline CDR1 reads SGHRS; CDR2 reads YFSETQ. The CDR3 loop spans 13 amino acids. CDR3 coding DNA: TGCGCCAGCAGCTTTTCTGAGAACACTGAAGCTTTCTTT. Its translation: CASSFSENTEAFF.

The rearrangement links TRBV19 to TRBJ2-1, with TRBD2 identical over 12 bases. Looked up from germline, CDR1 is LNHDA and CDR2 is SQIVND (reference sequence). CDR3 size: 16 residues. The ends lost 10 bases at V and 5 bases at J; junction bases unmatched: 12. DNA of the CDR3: TGTGCCACAAATACTAGGGGACTAGCGGGCCACAATGAGCAGTTCTTC. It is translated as CATNTRGLAGHNEQFF.

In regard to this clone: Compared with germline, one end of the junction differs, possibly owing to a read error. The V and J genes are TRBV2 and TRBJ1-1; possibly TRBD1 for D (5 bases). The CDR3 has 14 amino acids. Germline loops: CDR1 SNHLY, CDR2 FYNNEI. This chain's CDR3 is CVSSEFRVGTEAFF. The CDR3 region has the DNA TGTGTCAGCAGTGAGTTCAGGGTGGGCACTGAAGCTTTCTTT.

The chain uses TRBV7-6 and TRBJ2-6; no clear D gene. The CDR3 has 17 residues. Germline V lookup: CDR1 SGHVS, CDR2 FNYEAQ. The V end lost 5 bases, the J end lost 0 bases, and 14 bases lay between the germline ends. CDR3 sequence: CASSPFRAISGANVLTF. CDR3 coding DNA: TGTGCCAGCAGCCCCTTCCGGGCGATCTCTGGGGCCAACGTCCTGACTTTC.

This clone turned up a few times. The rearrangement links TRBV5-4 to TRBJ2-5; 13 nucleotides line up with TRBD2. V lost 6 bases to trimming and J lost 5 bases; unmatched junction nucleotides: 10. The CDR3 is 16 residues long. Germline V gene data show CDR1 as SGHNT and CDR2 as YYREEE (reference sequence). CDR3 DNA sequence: TGTGCCAGCACCGCTACTAGCGGGGGGGCCAGGGAGACCCAGTACTTC. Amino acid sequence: CASTATSGGARETQYF. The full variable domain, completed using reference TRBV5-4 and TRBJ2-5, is ETGVTQSPTHLIKTRGQQVTLRCSSQSGHNTVSWYQQALGQGPQFIFQYYREEENGRGNFPPRFSGLQFPNYSSELNVNALELDDSALYLCASTATSGGARETQYFGPGTRLLVL.

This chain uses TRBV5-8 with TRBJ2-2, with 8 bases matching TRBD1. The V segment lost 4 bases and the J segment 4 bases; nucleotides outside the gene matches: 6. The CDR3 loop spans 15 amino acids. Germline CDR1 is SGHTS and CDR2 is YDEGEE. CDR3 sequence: CASSRTGWGTGELFF. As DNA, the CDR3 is TGTGCCAGCAGCCGGACAGGGTGGGGCACCGGGGAGCTGTTTTTT.

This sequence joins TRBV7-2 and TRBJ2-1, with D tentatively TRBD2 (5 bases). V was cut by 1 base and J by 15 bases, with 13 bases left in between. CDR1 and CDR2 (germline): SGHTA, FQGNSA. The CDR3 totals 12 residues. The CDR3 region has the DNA TGTGCCAGCAGCTTAGAACGGGAATTTTTGTTCTTC. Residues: CASSLEREFLFF.

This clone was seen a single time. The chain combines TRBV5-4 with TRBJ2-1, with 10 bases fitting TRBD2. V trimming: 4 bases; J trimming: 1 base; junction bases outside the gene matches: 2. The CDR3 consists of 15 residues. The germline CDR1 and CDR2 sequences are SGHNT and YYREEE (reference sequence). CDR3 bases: TGTGCCAGCAGCCTTAGCGGGAGGTCCTACAATGAGCAGTTCTTC. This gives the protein CASSLSGRSYNEQFF.

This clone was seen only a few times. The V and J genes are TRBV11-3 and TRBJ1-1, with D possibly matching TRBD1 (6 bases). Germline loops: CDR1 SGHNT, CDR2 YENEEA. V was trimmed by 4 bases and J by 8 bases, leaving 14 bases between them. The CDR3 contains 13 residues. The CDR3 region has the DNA TGTGCCAGCAGCTCAGACGGGGGCAGGGAAGCTTTCTTT. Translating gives CASSSDGGREAFF.

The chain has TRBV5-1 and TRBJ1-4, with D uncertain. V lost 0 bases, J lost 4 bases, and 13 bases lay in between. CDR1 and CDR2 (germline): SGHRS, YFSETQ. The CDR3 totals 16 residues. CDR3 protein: CASSLDTSMGNEKLFF. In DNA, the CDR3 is TGCGCCAGCAGCTTGGACACCTCAATGGGTAATGAAAAACTGTTTTTT.

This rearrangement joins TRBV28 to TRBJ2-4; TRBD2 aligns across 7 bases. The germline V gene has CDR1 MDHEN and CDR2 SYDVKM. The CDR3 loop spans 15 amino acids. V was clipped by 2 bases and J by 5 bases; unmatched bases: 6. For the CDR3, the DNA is TGTGCCAGCAGTTTACCGGGACTAACACAAAACATTCAGTACTTC. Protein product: CASSLPGLTQNIQYF.

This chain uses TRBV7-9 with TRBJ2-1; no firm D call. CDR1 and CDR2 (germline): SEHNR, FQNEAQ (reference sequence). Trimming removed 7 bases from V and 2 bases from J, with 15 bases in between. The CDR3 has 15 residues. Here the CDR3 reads CASTEFRGAYNEQFF. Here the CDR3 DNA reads TGTGCCAGCACCGAATTTAGAGGAGCCTACAATGAGCAGTTCTTC. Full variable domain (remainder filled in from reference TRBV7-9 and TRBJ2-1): DTGVSQNPRHKITKRGQNVTFRCDPISEHNRLYWYRQTLGQGPEFLTYFQNEAQLEKSRLLSDRFSAERPKGSFSTLEIQRTEQGDSAMYLCASTEFRGAYNEQFFGPGTRLTVL.

DNA of the CDR3: TGTGCCAGTACTAACGAGGGAGGGGCAAATCAGCCCCAGCATTTT. This sequence encodes CASTNEGGANQPQHF. J is TRBJ1-5 and V is TRBV19; D possibly corresponds to TRBD1 (5 bases). V lost 7 bases to trimming and J lost 4 bases, with 17 bases between them. The CDR3 totals 15 residues. The V gene's germline CDR1 is LNHDA and CDR2 SQIVND (reference sequence).

In DNA, the CDR3 is TGTGCCAGCAGTGAAATAAAGGGACAGAGGATTCCTCCCTACGAGCAGTACTTC. Translation: CASSEIKGQRIPPYEQYF. V gene TRBV2 combines with J gene TRBJ2-7, with 7 bases fitting TRBD1. In germline, CDR1 is SNHLY, CDR2 FYNNEI. With V trimmed by 2 bases and J by 2 bases, 15 bases remained unmatched. The CDR3 consists of 18 residues.